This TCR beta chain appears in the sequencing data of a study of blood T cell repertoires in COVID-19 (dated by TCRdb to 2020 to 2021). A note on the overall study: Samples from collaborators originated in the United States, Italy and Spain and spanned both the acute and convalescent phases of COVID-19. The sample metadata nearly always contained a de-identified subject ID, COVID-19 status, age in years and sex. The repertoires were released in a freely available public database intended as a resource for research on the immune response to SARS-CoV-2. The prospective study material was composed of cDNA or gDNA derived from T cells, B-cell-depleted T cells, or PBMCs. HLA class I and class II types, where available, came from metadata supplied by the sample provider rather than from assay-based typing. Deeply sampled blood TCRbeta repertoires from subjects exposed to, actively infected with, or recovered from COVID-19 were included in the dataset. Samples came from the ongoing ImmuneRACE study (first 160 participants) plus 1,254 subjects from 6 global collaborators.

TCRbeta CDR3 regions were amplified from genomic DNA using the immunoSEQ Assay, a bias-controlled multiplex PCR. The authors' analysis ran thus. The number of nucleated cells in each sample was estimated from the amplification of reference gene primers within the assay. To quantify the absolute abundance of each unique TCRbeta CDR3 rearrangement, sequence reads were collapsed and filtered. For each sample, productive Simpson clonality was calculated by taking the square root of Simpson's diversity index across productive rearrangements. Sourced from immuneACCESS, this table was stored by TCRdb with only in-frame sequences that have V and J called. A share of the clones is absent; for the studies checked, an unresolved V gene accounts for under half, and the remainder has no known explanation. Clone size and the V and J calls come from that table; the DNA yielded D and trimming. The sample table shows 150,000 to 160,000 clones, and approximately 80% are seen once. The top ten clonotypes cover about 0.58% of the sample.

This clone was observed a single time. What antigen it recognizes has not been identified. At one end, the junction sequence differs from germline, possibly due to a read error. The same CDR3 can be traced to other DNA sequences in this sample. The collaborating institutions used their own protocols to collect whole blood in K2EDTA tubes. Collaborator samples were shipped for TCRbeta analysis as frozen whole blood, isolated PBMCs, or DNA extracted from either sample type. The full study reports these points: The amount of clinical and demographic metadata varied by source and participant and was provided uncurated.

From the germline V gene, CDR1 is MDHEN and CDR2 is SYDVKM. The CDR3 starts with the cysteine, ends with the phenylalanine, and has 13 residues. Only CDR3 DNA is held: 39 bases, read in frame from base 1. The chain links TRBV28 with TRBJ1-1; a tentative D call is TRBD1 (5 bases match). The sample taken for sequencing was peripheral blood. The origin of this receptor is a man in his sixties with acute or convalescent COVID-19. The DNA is TGTGCTAGCAGTTCTCAGGGCTGGCCTGAAGCTTTCTTT. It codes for CASSSQGWPEAFF.